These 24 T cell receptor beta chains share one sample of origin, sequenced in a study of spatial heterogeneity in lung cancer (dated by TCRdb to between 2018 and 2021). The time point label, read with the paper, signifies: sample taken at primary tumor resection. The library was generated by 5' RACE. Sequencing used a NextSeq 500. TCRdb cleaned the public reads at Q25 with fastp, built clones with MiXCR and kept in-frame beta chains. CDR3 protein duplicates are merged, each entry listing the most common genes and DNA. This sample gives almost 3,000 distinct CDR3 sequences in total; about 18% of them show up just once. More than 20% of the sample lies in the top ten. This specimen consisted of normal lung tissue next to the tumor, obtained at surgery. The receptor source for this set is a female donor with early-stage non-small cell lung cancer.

CDR3 in DNA: TGTGCCACCAGCAGAGGACTAGCCCAAGAGACCCAGTACTTC. It specifies CATSRGLAQETQYF. The V gene is TRBV15, the J gene TRBJ2-5, with TRBD2 identical over 7 bases. Germline CDR1 is LNHNV and CDR2 is YYDKDF (reference sequence). The CDR3 is 14 amino acids. After removal of 1 base from V and 1 base from J, the junction contained 0 bases not matched to a gene.

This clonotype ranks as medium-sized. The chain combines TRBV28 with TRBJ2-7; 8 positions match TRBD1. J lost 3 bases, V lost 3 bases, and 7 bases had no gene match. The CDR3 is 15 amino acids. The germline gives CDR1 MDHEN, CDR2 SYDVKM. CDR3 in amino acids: CASSFQGAGVYEQYF. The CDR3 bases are TGTGCCAGCAGTTTCCAGGGGGCGGGCGTCTACGAGCAGTACTTC.

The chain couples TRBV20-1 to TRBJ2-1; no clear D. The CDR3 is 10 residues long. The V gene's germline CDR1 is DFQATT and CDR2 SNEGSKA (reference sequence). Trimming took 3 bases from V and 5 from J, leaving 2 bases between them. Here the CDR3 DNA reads TGCAGTGCTAGTGACAATGAGCAGTTCTTC. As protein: CSASDNEQFF.

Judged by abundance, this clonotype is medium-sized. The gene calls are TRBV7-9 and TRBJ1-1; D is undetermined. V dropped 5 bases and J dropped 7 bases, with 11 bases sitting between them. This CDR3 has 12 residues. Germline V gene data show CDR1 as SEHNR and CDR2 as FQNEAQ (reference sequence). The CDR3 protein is CASSPTPHEAFF. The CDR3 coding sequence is TGTGCCAGCAGCCCGACTCCACATGAAGCTTTCTTT.

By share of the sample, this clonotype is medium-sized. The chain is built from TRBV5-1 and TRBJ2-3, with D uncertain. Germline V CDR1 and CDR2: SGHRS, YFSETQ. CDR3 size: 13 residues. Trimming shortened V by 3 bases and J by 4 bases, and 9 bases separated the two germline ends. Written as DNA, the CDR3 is TGCGCCAGCAGCTGGGGTCACGCAGATACGCAGTATTTT. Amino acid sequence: CASSWGHADTQYF.

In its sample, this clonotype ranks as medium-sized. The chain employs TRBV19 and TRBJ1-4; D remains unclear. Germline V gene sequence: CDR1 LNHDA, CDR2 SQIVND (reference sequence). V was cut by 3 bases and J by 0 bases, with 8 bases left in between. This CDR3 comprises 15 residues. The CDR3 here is CASSIGETTNEKLFF. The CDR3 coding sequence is TGTGCCAGTAGTATCGGGGAAACAACTAATGAAAAACTGTTTTTT.

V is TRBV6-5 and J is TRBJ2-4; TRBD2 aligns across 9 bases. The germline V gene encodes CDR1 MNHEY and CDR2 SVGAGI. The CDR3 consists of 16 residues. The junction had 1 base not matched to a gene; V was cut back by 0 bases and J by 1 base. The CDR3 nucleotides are TGTGCCAGCAGTTACTCCGGACTAGCGGCCAAAAACATTCAGTACTTC. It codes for CASSYSGLAAKNIQYF.

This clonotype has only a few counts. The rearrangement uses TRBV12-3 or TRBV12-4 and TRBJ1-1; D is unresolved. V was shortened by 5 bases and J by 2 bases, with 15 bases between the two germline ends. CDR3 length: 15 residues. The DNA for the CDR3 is TGTGCCAGCAGTCCGCTATACGTTCTAAACACTGAAGCTTTCTTT. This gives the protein CASSPLYVLNTEAFF.

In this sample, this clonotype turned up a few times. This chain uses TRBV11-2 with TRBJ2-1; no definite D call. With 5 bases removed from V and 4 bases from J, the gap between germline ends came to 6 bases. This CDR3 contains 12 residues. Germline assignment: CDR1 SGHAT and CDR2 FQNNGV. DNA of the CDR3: TGTGCCAGCAGCCCCTCATACAATGAGCAGTTCTTC. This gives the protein CASSPSYNEQFF.

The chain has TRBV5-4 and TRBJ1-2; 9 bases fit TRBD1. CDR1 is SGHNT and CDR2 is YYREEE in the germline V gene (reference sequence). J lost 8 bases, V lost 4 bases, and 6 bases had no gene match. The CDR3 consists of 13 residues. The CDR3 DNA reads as TGTGCCAGCAGCACCCGGGACAGGGAGGGCTACACCTTC. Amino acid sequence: CASSTRDREGYTF. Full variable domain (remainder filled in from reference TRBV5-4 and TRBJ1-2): ETGVTQSPTHLIKTRGQQVTLRCSSQSGHNTVSWYQQALGQGPQFIFQYYREEENGRGNFPPRFSGLQFPNYSSELNVNALELDDSALYLCASSTRDREGYTFGSGTRLTVV.

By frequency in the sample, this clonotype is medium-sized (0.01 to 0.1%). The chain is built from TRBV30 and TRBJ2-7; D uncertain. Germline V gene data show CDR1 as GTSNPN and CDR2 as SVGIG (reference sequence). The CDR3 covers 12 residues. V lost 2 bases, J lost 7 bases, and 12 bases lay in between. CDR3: CAWSRDREEQYF. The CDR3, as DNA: TGTGCCTGGAGTCGAGACCGCGAGGAGCAGTACTTC.

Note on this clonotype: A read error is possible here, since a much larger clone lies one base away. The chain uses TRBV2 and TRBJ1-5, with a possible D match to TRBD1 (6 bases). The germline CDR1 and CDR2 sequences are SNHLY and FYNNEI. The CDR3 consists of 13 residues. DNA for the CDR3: TGTGCCAGCAGTGCGGGGGGCAATCGGCCCCAGCATTTT. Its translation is CASSAGGNRPQHF. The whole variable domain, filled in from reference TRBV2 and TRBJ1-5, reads EPEVTQTPSHQVTQMGQEVILRCVPISNHLYFYWYRQILGQKVEFLVSFYNNEISEKSEIFDDQFSVERPDGSNFTLKIRSTKLEDSAMYFCASSAGGNRPQHFGDGTRLSIL.

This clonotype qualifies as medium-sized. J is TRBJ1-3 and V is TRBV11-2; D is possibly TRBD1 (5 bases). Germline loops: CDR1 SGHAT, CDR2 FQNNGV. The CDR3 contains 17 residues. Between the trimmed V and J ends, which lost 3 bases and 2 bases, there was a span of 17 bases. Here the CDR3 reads CASSFTSPGAAGNTIYF. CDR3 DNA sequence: TGTGCCAGCAGCTTCACATCACCCGGGGCGGCTGGAAACACCATATATTTT.

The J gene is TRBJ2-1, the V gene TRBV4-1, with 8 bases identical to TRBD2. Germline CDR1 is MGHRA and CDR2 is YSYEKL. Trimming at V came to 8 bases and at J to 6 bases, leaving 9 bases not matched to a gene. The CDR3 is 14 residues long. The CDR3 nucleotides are TGCGCCAGCCGCCGGGGGGGCATTGTCAATGAGCAGTTCTTC. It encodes CASRRGGIVNEQFF.

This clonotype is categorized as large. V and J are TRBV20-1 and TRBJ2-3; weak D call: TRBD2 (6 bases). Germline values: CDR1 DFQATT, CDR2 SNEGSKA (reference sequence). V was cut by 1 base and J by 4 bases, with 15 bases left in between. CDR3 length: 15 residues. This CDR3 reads CSARGGSGEADTQYF. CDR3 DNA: TGCAGTGCTAGAGGGGGGTCGGGAGAGGCAGATACGCAGTATTTT.

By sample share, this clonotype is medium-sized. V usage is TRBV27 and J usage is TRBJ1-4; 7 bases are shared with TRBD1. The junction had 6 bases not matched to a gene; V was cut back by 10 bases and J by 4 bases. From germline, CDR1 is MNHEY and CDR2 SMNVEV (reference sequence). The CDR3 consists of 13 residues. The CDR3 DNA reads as TGTGCCACCGGGGACAGATTTAATGAAAAACTGTTTTTT. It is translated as CATGDRFNEKLFF. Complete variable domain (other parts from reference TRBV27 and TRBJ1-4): EAQVTQNPRYLITVTGKKLTVTCSQNMNHEYMSWYRQDPGLGLRQIYYSMNVEVTDKGDVPEGYKVSRKEKRNFPLILESPSPNQTSLYFCATGDRFNEKLFFGSGTQLSVL.

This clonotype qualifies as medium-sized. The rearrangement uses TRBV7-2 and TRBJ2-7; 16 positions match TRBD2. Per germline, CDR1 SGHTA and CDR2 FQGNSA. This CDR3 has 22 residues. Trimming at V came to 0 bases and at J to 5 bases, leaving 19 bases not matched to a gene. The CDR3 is CASSLAPRTGTSGRARADEQYF. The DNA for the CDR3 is TGTGCCAGCAGCTTAGCTCCCAGGACCGGGACTAGCGGGAGGGCCAGGGCGGACGAGCAGTACTTC.

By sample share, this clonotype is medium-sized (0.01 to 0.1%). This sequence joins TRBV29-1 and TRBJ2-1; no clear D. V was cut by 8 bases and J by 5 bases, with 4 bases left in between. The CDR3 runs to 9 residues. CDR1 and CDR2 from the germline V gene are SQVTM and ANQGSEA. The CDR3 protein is CSPHNEQFF. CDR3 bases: TGCAGCCCCCACAATGAGCAGTTCTTC.

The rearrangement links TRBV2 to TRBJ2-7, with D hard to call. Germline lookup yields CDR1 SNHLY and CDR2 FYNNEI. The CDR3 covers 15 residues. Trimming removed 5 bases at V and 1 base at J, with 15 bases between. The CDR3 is CASSSLPGGSYEQYF. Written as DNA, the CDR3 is TGTGCCAGCAGTTCCCTCCCTGGTGGGTCCTACGAGCAGTACTTC.

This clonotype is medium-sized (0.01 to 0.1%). The CDR3 DNA sequence: TGTGCCAGCTCATCGGGGGGACAGGGACGGTACTTC. Translation: CASSSGGQGRYF. The chain couples TRBV28 to TRBJ2-7, with 9 bases matching TRBD1. CDR3 length: 12 residues. Germline V lookup: CDR1 MDHEN, CDR2 SYDVKM. V was pared by 8 bases and J by 12 bases, with 11 bases of the junction left unmatched. Full variable domain (outside the CDR3, taken from reference TRBV28 and TRBJ2-7): DVKVTQSSRYLVKRTGEKVFLECVQDMDHENMFWYRQDPGLGLRLIYFSYDVKMKEKGDIPEGYSVSREKKERFSLILESASTNQTSMYLCASSSGGQGRYFGPGTRLTVT.

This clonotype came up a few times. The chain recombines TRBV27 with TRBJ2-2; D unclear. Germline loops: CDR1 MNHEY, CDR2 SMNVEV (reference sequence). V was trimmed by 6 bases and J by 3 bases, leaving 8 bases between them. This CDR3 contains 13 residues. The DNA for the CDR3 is TGTGCCAGCAGCCCCGACTACACCGGGGAGCTGTTTTTT. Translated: CASSPDYTGELFF.

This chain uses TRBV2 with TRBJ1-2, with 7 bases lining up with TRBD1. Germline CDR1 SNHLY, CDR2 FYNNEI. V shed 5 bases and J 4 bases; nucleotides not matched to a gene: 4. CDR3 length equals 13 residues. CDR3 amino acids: CASSLDRVYGYTF. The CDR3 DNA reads TGTGCCAGCAGTCTTGACAGGGTCTATGGCTACACCTTC.

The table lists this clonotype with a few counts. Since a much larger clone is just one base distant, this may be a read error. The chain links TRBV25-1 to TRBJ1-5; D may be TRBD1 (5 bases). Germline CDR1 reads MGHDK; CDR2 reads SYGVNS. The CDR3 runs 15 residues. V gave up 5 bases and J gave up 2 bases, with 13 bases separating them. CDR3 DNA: TGTGCCAGCAGTAGCCCAGGGAAAGGCAATCAGCCCCAGCATTTT. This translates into CASSSPGKGNQPQHF.

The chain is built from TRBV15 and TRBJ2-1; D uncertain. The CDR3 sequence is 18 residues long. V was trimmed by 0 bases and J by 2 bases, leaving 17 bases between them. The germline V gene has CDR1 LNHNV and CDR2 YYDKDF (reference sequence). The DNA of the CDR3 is TGTGCCACCAGCAGAGATCGTCGGTCAATTGACCCCTACAATGAGCAGTTCTTC. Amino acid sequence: CATSRDRRSIDPYNEQFF.